This TCR beta chain was observed in a study of blood T cell repertoires in COVID-19. Study-level information: Sites across the United States, Italy and Spain contributed samples from acute and convalescent COVID-19. In each case, the material was cDNA or gDNA derived from T cells, B-cell-depleted T cells, or PBMCs.

Produced via immunoSEQ multiplex PCR; TCRdb's table is partial and in-frame only. The sample has roughly 190,000 clones; about 88% are singletons. With 2 bases removed from V and 4 bases from J, the gap between germline ends came to 21 bases. Germline lookup yields CDR1 SGHRS and CDR2 YFSETQ. The CDR3 runs to 17 residues. Assignments of participants to cohorts depended upon their own reported clinical history. This receptor was taken from a woman younger than 45 who had recovered from COVID-19. Sequencing used PBMCs or T cells enriched from blood (not recorded which). The chain is built from TRBV5-1 and TRBJ1-2; no firm D call. The CDR3 coding sequence is TGCGCCAGCAGCTTTGACCCTCCTTCAAAACTAGGCTATGGCTACACCTTC. Protein: CASSFDPPSKLGYGYTF.